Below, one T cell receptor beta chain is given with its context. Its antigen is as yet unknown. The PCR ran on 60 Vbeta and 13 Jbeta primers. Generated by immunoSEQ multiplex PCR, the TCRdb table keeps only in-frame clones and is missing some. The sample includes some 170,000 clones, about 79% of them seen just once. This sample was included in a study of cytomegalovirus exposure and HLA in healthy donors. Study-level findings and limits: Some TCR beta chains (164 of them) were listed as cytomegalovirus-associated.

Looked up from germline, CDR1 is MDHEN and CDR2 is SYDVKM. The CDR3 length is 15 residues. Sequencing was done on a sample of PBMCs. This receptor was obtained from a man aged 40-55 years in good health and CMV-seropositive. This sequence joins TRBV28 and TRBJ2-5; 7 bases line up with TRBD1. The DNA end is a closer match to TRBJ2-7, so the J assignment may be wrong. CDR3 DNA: TGTGCCAGCAGTCAACGACAGGGCGGTGCCTACGAGCAGTACTTC. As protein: CASSQRQGGAYEQYF.